Below are 26 T cell receptor beta chains sequenced from a single sample in a study of T cell clonotyping in hematopoietic cell transplantation. Assay: immunoSEQ multiplex PCR; the TCRdb copy retains only in-frame clones and omits some. The sample has roughly 12,000 clones, approximately 90% seen once. The sequenced sample consisted of peripheral blood mononuclear cells. The receptors stem from a woman in her fifties or sixties in good health. Some clones in this sample may be carry-over from other donors' samples.

V is TRBV6-6 and J is TRBJ2-3; TRBD1 is a possible D gene (6 bases). V lost 6 bases, J lost 8 bases, and 18 bases lay in between. The germline CDR1 and CDR2 sequences are MNHNY and SVGAGI (reference sequence). The CDR3 is 14 amino acids. CDR3 in amino acids: CASRAQGPQVTQYF. The CDR3 DNA is TGTGCCAGCAGAGCACAGGGCCCACAAGTTACGCAGTATTTT.

The chain is built from TRBV7-6 and TRBJ1-4; D is unclear. Germline V gives CDR1 SGHVS, CDR2 FNYEAQ. This CDR3 comprises 11 residues. Trimming took off 2 bases at V and 6 bases at J, with 1 base between the two ends. The CDR3, as DNA: TGTGCCAGCAGCTTACATGAAAAACTGTTTTTT. This encodes CASSLHEKLFF. The variable domain in full, completed from reference TRBV7-6 and TRBJ1-4, reads GAGVSQSPRYKVTKRGQDVALRCDPISGHVSLYWYRQALGQGPEFLTYFNYEAQQDKSGLPNDRFSAERPEGSISTLTIQRTEQRDSAMYRCASSLHEKLFFGSGTQLSVL.

The count of this clone is one. The chain is built from TRBV5-6 and TRBJ1-5, with TRBD1 matching over 8 bases. Unmatched junction bases numbered 15, after V lost 4 bases and J lost 6 bases. This CDR3 has 17 amino acids. Looked up from germline, CDR1 is SGHDT and CDR2 is YYEEEE. The CDR3 loop reads CASSPRGQGASGQPQHF. DNA for the CDR3: TGTGCCAGCAGCCCGCGAGGGCAGGGGGCATCCGGTCAGCCCCAGCATTTT.

The chain couples TRBV10-3 to TRBJ1-4, with 8 bases aligning to TRBD1. V lost 4 bases and J lost 8; bases outside the gene matches: 3. Per the germline V gene, CDR1 is ENHRY and CDR2 is SYGVKD. This CDR3 contains 13 residues. The CDR3 sequence is CAISVYRGEKLFF. The CDR3 DNA is TGTGCCATCAGTGTATACAGGGGGGAAAAACTGTTTTTT.

The chain recombines TRBV5-4 with TRBJ2-5, with TRBD1 as a possible D gene (6 bases). CDR1 SGHNT and CDR2 YYREEE come from the germline V gene (reference sequence). The V end lost 4 bases, the J end lost 5 bases, and 15 bases lay between the germline ends. The CDR3 sequence is 14 residues long. CDR3 loop: CASSVQQGLETQYF. Here the CDR3 DNA reads TGTGCCAGCAGCGTCCAACAGGGTTTGGAGACCCAGTACTTC.

This clone turned up a few times. J is TRBJ1-6 and V is TRBV30; D is perhaps TRBD1 (6 bases). The germline V gene has CDR1 GTSNPN and CDR2 SVGIG (reference sequence). Trimming stripped 5 bases from V and 9 bases from J, with 14 bases between. The CDR3 runs to 13 residues. CDR3 region: CAWGGGASSPLHF. The CDR3, as DNA: TGTGCCTGGGGTGGGGGGGCTAGTTCACCCCTCCACTTT.

The chain combines TRBV28 with TRBJ1-2; D ambiguous. V was shortened by 5 bases and J by 5 bases, with 27 bases between the two germline ends. CDR3 length equals 18 residues. Per the germline V gene, CDR1 is MDHEN and CDR2 is SYDVKM. CDR3 residues: CASSLAGFGRTNAYGYTF. CDR3 in DNA: TGTGCCAGCAGTCTCGCGGGCTTCGGTCGAACTAACGCATATGGCTACACCTTC.

This rearrangement joins TRBV28 to TRBJ2-6; no clear D. The CDR3 has 15 residues. From germline, CDR1 is MDHEN and CDR2 SYDVKM. V was clipped by 5 bases and J by 0 bases, with 8 bases between them. The CDR3 sequence is CASSTMISGANVLTF. The DNA for the CDR3 is TGTGCCAGCAGTACCATGATCTCTGGGGCCAACGTCCTGACTTTC.

V usage is TRBV5-4 and J usage is TRBJ1-6; 7 bases are a match to TRBD1. This CDR3 region has 13 residues. Trimming removed 5 bases from V and 8 bases from J; junction bases left unmatched: 4. The germline CDR1 and CDR2 sequences are SGHNT and YYREEE (reference sequence). The CDR3 nucleotides are TGTGCCAGCAGTTGGGGGACAGATTCACCCCTCCACTTT. It specifies CASSWGTDSPLHF. The full variable domain, completed using reference TRBV5-4 and TRBJ1-6, is ETGVTQSPTHLIKTRGQQVTLRCSSQSGHNTVSWYQQALGQGPQFIFQYYREEENGRGNFPPRFSGLQFPNYSSELNVNALELDDSALYLCASSWGTDSPLHFGNGTRLTVT.

The J gene is TRBJ2-7, the V gene TRBV20-1; D is uncertain. This CDR3 contains 10 residues. Trimming pared 3 bases from V and 5 bases from J, leaving 5 bases between. Germline CDR1 and CDR2: DFQATT and SNEGSKA (reference sequence). CDR3 sequence: CSASHHEQYF. The CDR3 DNA reads TGCAGTGCTAGTCATCACGAGCAGTACTTC.

The chain uses TRBV14 and TRBJ1-2; D gene ambiguous. This CDR3 has 14 amino acids. Trimming cost V 5 bases and J 2 bases, with 12 bases left between them. Looked up from germline, CDR1 is SGHDN and CDR2 is FVKESK. CDR3 amino acids: CASSSSRGNYGYTF. CDR3 DNA: TGTGCCAGCAGCTCAAGTCGAGGGAACTATGGCTACACCTTC.

The rearrangement links TRBV2 to TRBJ2-5; TRBD1 is a possible D gene (5 bases). This CDR3 comprises 14 residues. V gave up 4 bases and J gave up 4 bases, with 13 bases separating them. The germline gives CDR1 SNHLY, CDR2 FYNNEI. For the CDR3, the DNA is TGTGCCAGCAGTGGACGGGCTAGGGGAGAGACCCAGTACTTC. The encoded protein is CASSGRARGETQYF.

The gene calls are TRBV11-1 and TRBJ2-7, with D hard to call. V shed 1 base and J shed 7 bases, with 17 bases lying between them. Germline V gene lookup returns CDR1 SGHAT and CDR2 FQDESV (reference sequence). This CDR3 is built from 15 residues. Here the CDR3 reads CASSLGSYTAGEQYF. The CDR3, as DNA: TGTGCCAGCAGCTTAGGTTCATATACAGCAGGAGAGCAGTACTTC.

The chain has TRBV19 and TRBJ1-3; D is ambiguous. This CDR3 contains 15 residues. V lost 4 bases, J lost 0 bases, and 10 bases lay in between. Germline V gives CDR1 LNHDA, CDR2 SQIVND (reference sequence). The CDR3 sequence is CASSKTTSSGNTIYF. In DNA form, the CDR3 reads TGTGCCAGTAGTAAAACCACAAGCTCTGGAAACACCATATATTTT.

This sequence joins TRBV11-1 and TRBJ2-5; tentatively, D is TRBD2 (5 bases). In germline, CDR1 is SGHAT, CDR2 FQDESV (reference sequence). This CDR3 spans 16 amino acids. Trimming shortened V by 5 bases and J by 0 bases, and 16 bases separated the two germline ends. The CDR3 region is CASSPRRKIHQETQYF. The CDR3 bases are TGTGCCAGCAGCCCAAGGAGGAAGATACACCAAGAGACCCAGTACTTC.

This chain connects TRBV5-4 to TRBJ1-6; TRBD1 might be the D (6 bases). The CDR3 is 17 residues long. Germline CDR1 and CDR2: SGHNT and YYREEE (reference sequence). V was clipped by 2 bases and J by 9 bases, with 21 bases between them. In DNA form, the CDR3 reads TGTGCCAGCAGCTTTCGTACAGGGTCCTACAATGCTTCACCCCTCCACTTT. Translated, it gives CASSFRTGSYNASPLHF.

The rearrangement joins TRBV27 to TRBJ1-1; 7 bases agree with TRBD1. This CDR3 is built from 14 residues. Germline V gene lookup returns CDR1 MNHEY and CDR2 SMNVEV (reference sequence). With V trimmed by 3 bases and J by 3 bases, 4 bases remained unmatched. The CDR3 is CASSFLGGYTEAFF. As DNA, the CDR3 is TGTGCCAGCAGTTTTCTAGGGGGCTACACTGAAGCTTTCTTT.

This chain joins TRBV27 and TRBJ1-2; possible D gene TRBD1, 6 bases. Germline values: CDR1 MNHEY, CDR2 SMNVEV (reference sequence). The V and J ends lost 0 bases and 2 bases respectively, with 13 bases between them. The CDR3 runs 16 residues. CDR3 sequence: CASSLSQTGLNYGYTF. DNA of the CDR3: TGTGCCAGCAGTTTATCGCAAACAGGGTTGAACTATGGCTACACCTTC.

The rearrangement links TRBV7-2 to TRBJ1-6; 8 bases match TRBD1. The CDR3 is made up of 15 amino acids. CDR1 SGHTA and CDR2 FQGNSA come from the germline V gene. V lost 1 base to trimming and J lost 12 bases; unmatched junction nucleotides: 8. CDR3 sequence: CASSLVGRGPQPLHF. The CDR3, as DNA: TGTGCCAGCAGCTTAGTCGGCAGGGGGCCCCAACCCCTCCACTTT.

V usage is TRBV5-6 and J usage is TRBJ2-7; 7 positions agree with TRBD2. Germline lookup yields CDR1 SGHDT and CDR2 YYEEEE. This CDR3 comprises 16 residues. The V segment lost 0 bases and the J segment 3 bases; nucleotides outside the gene matches: 9. This CDR3 is CASSLARASGFYEQYF. CDR3 sequence (DNA): TGTGCCAGCAGCTTGGCCCGGGCTAGCGGCTTCTACGAGCAGTACTTC.

The CDR3 region is CASSLYRAGGTEAFF. The CDR3 DNA follows: TGTGCCAGCAGTCTTTACAGGGCGGGGGGCACTGAAGCTTTCTTT. V and J are TRBV28 and TRBJ1-1; D is possibly TRBD1 (6 bases). Germline lookup yields CDR1 MDHEN and CDR2 SYDVKM. CDR3 size: 15 residues. V was trimmed by 5 bases and J by 4 bases, leaving 17 bases between them.

The chain joins TRBV15 to TRBJ1-1; a possible D gene is TRBD1 (6 bases). The germline CDR1 and CDR2 sequences are LNHNV and YYDKDF (reference sequence). The CDR3 extends over 15 amino acids. V shed 1 base and J shed 0 bases, with 9 bases lying between them. The CDR3 DNA is TGTGCCACCAGCAGAGCGACAGGCATGAACACTGAAGCTTTCTTT. Its translation is CATSRATGMNTEAFF.

CDR3 bases: TGTGCCAGCAGCGTAAGTCTAAAAGAGACCCAGTACTTC. Translation: CASSVSLKETQYF. The chain has TRBV9 and TRBJ2-5, with unresolved D. CDR1 and CDR2 from the germline V gene are SGDLS and YYNGEE. Trimming shortened V by 1 base and J by 3 bases, and 7 bases separated the two germline ends. CDR3 length: 13 amino acids.

The chain employs TRBV6-5 and TRBJ1-2, with D possibly matching TRBD1 (5 bases). V was cut by 3 bases and J by 5 bases, with 19 bases left in between. Germline values: CDR1 MNHEY, CDR2 SVGAGI. The CDR3 length is 16 residues. The CDR3 DNA is TGTGCCAGCAGTTATTCTCTTCTTTGGGGGAGTTATGGCTACACCTTC. Its translation is CASSYSLLWGSYGYTF.

The rearrangement joins TRBV5-6 to TRBJ1-2, with a possible D match to TRBD1 (5 bases). Germline V gene sequence: CDR1 SGHDT, CDR2 YYEEEE. V was shortened by 5 bases and J by 9 bases, with 20 bases between the two germline ends. This CDR3 has 14 residues. The CDR3 bases are TGTGCCAGCAGTTCCGAGGGGACTCGTAGACGCTACACCTTC. Translated: CASSSEGTRRRYTF. The full variable domain, with the rest looked up from reference TRBV5-6 and TRBJ1-2, is DAGVTQSPTHLIKTRGQQVTLRCSPKSGHDTVSWYQQALGQGPQFIFQYYEEEERQRGNFPDRFSGHQFPNYSSELNVNALLLGDSALYLCASSSEGTRRRYTFGSGTRLTVV.

V and J are TRBV4-1 and TRBJ2-1, with 10 bases aligning to TRBD1. The junction had 8 bases not matched to a gene; V was cut back by 2 bases and J by 1 base. CDR3 length equals 18 residues. Per germline, CDR1 MGHRA and CDR2 YSYEKL. CDR3 sequence reads: CASSQYGQGEISYNEQFF. CDR3 nucleotide sequence: TGCGCCAGCAGCCAATACGGACAGGGGGAAATTTCCTACAATGAGCAGTTCTTC.